This T cell receptor beta chain was retrieved from a study of naive and memory T cell subsets. Study outcomes and limitations: In CD4 and CD8 cells, diversity dropped from naive through EMRA.

The CDR3 runs 15 residues. After removal of 0 bases from V and 1 base from J, the junction contained 1 base not matched to a gene. Germline values: CDR1 LGHNA, CDR2 YSLEER. CMV status came from CD4+ IFNgamma after overnight CMV lysate stimulation. Of note for this clonotype: Its antigen is undetermined.

Two oligonucleotides, mixed equimolar, formed the beta constant-region primer covering TRBC1 and TRBC2. Ligated cDNA was amplified by four rounds of PCR with nested alpha and beta constant-region primers and SP2. Ligation attached a single-stranded oligonucleotide with a 12-nucleotide UMI and the SP2 primer to the cDNA 3' end. In TCRdb, the UMI-ligation and nested PCR reads were re-called with MiXCR into one record per CDR3 protein. The table has about 18,000 distinct CDR3 sequences, approximately 9% seen once. The source material was central memory CD8+ T cells from blood. The rearrangement joins TRBV4-3 to TRBJ2-7; TRBD2 matches at 9 bases. This TCR came from a human donor in good health. The CDR3 spells CASSQDLAGSYEQYF. As DNA, the CDR3 is TGCGCCAGCAGCCAAGACCTAGCGGGATCCTACGAGCAGTACTTC.